The 18 T cell receptor beta chains in this list originate from one sample, sequenced in a study of blood T cell dynamics during melanoma immunotherapy. Documented time point: pre-treatment baseline. Data came from immunoSEQ multiplex PCR; TCRdb stores just in-frame clones and leaves some out. The sample holds approximately 13,000 clones, 84% seen once. This sample comprised blood, obtained from a patient treated with checkpoint blockade. All receptors come from a human donor with melanoma.

This clone was detected only a few times. CDR3 region: CASSLGGDTEAFF. DNA for the CDR3: TGTGCCAGCTCCCTAGGGGGGGACACTGAAGCTTTCTTT. This chain links TRBV18 with TRBJ1-1, with a weak D call TRBD1 (6 bases). Germline loops: CDR1 KGHSH, CDR2 LQKENI. Trimming took 6 bases from V and 3 from J, leaving 11 bases between them. The CDR3 has 13 residues.

The rearrangement uses TRBV7-9 and TRBJ2-6; 11 bases map to TRBD1. The germline V gene encodes CDR1 SEHNR and CDR2 FQNEAQ (reference sequence). V was pared by 3 bases and J by 3 bases, with 4 bases of the junction left unmatched. The CDR3 has 17 amino acids. The DNA for the CDR3 is TGTGCCAGCAGCTTTGGGACAGGGGGAGTTGGGGCCAACGTCCTGACTTTC. Its protein is CASSFGTGGVGANVLTF.

V usage is TRBV27 and J usage is TRBJ2-7; D call uncertain. This CDR3 has 12 residues. Germline V gene sequence: CDR1 MNHEY, CDR2 SMNVEV (reference sequence). Trimming cost V 2 bases and J 4 bases, with 6 bases left between them. The CDR3 sequence: CASSLVGYEQYF. The CDR3 coding sequence is TGTGCCAGCAGTTTAGTAGGTTACGAGCAGTACTTC.

The V and J genes are TRBV19 and TRBJ2-7; unclear D gene. The V gene lost 3 bases and the J gene lost 1 base, with 7 bases spanning the gap. The length of the CDR3 is 13 residues. The germline gives CDR1 LNHDA, CDR2 SQIVND (reference sequence). The CDR3 protein is CASSMDHSYEQYF. CDR3 DNA sequence: TGTGCCAGTAGTATGGATCATTCCTACGAGCAGTACTTC. Filled out from reference TRBV19 and TRBJ2-7, the complete variable domain reads DGGITQSPKYLFRKEGQNVTLSCEQNLNHDAMYWYRQDPGQGLRLIYYSQIVNDFQKGDIAEGYSVSREKKESFPLTVTSAQKNPTAFYLCASSMDHSYEQYFGPGTRLTVT.

This clone was counted a single time. The V and J genes are TRBV28 and TRBJ1-5; 7 positions match TRBD1. Germline V gene lookup returns CDR1 MDHEN and CDR2 SYDVKM. The V and J ends lost 6 bases and 10 bases, in that order; junction bases with no gene match: 12. The CDR3 consists of 14 residues. Here the CDR3 reads CASRETGSGGPQHF. The DNA of the CDR3 is TGTGCCAGCAGGGAGACAGGGTCCGGGGGCCCCCAGCATTTT.

This chain uses TRBV5-1 with TRBJ1-5; TRBD1 matches 7 bases. CDR1 and CDR2 from the germline V gene are SGHRS and YFSETQ. The CDR3 has 14 amino acids. The trim removed 0 bases at V and 7 bases at J, leaving 4 bases unmatched. For the CDR3, the DNA is TGCGCCAGCAGCTTGGAGGGGGCGCGGCAGCCCCAGCATTTT. Its protein is CASSLEGARQPQHF.

This clone turned up a few times. This sequence joins TRBV5-6 and TRBJ1-2; D gene ambiguous. V lost 3 bases and J 8 bases, leaving 11 bases between the germline ends. This CDR3 has 12 residues. Germline V lookup: CDR1 SGHDT, CDR2 YYEEEE. CDR3 protein: CASSSVGNGYTF. CDR3 bases: TGTGCCAGCAGCTCAGTTGGAAACGGCTACACCTTC.

In its sample, this clone was seen once. The chain couples TRBV7-2 to TRBJ1-2; D not resolved. Trimming stripped 0 bases from V and 2 bases from J, with 7 bases between. This CDR3 has 14 amino acids. CDR1 is SGHTA and CDR2 is FQGNSA in the germline V gene. The CDR3: CASSLAPTNYGYTF. The CDR3 DNA is TGTGCCAGCAGCTTAGCGCCGACAAACTATGGCTACACCTTC.

This sequence joins TRBV27 and TRBJ2-1, with TRBD1 matching over 7 bases. Germline lookup yields CDR1 MNHEY and CDR2 SMNVEV (reference sequence). The V segment lost 8 bases and the J segment 2 bases; nucleotides outside the gene matches: 6. The CDR3 is made up of 14 amino acids. This chain's CDR3 is CASSTGQPYNEQFF. As DNA, the CDR3 is TGTGCCAGCTCGACGGGACAGCCCTACAATGAGCAGTTCTTC.

In its sample, this clone was seen once. This chain uses TRBV28 with TRBJ2-6; D may match TRBD1 or TRBD2 (5 bases each). The CDR3 runs 17 residues. The V end lost 7 bases, the J end lost 0 bases, and 16 bases lay between the germline ends. Per germline, CDR1 MDHEN and CDR2 SYDVKM. CDR3 sequence reads: CASNLYRGASGANVLTF. CDR3 DNA: TGTGCCAGCAACCTGTACAGAGGGGCCTCTGGGGCCAACGTCCTGACTTTC.

This chain connects TRBV19 to TRBJ2-7, with a tentative D call TRBD2 (6 bases). The germline CDR1 and CDR2 sequences are LNHDA and SQIVND (reference sequence). The CDR3 spans 14 residues. V shed 2 bases and J shed 2 bases, with 10 bases lying between them. The CDR3, as DNA: TGTGCCAGTAGTATAATCGCGGGGACCTACGAGCAGTACTTC. Translation: CASSIIAGTYEQYF. The full variable domain, completed using reference TRBV19 and TRBJ2-7, is DGGITQSPKYLFRKEGQNVTLSCEQNLNHDAMYWYRQDPGQGLRLIYYSQIVNDFQKGDIAEGYSVSREKKESFPLTVTSAQKNPTAFYLCASSIIAGTYEQYFGPGTRLTVT.

The rearrangement links TRBV5-1 to TRBJ2-7; maybe TRBD2 (6 bases). Looked up from germline, CDR1 is SGHRS and CDR2 is YFSETQ. Between the trimmed V and J ends, which lost 4 bases and 5 bases, there was a span of 10 bases. The CDR3 sequence is 12 residues long. The CDR3 nucleotides are TGCGCCAGCAGCCGGGGGACGCACGAGCAGTACTTC. It yields the protein CASSRGTHEQYF.

This clone was seen once. The chain has TRBV19 and TRBJ1-2; 8 bases line up with TRBD1. Germline CDR1 is LNHDA and CDR2 is SQIVND (reference sequence). The CDR3 covers 15 residues. V lost 3 bases to trimming and J lost 6 bases; unmatched junction nucleotides: 9. This CDR3 reads CASSMGQAPFDGYTF. The CDR3 bases are TGTGCCAGTAGTATGGGACAGGCCCCTTTCGATGGCTACACCTTC.

This clone was detected only once. The V call is TRBV9, the J call TRBJ2-7; D not resolved. V was clipped by 1 base and J by 7 bases, with 12 bases between them. The CDR3 length is 13 residues. Germline V CDR1 and CDR2: SGDLS, YYNGEE. The CDR3 DNA sequence: TGTGCCAGCAGCGTACAGTCTCTGGGGGAGCAGTACTTC. It encodes CASSVQSLGEQYF.

CDR3 coding DNA: TGTGCCAGAAGCCCGCAGTATACCCGGGACAGGCATAATTCACCCCTCCACTTT. Amino acid sequence: CARSPQYTRDRHNSPLHF. The chain is built from TRBV5-3 and TRBJ1-6; TRBD1 matches 8 bases. TRBV5-3 is known as an ORF, though its function is uncertain. The CDR3 is made up of 18 amino acids. V trimming: 4 bases; J trimming: 5 bases; junction bases outside the gene matches: 14.

The CDR3 DNA reads TGTGCCAGCAGTTACGGGGGGGCGGGCGAGACCCAGTACTTC. Translated: CASSYGGAGETQYF. The chain employs TRBV6-6 and TRBJ2-5; tentatively, D is TRBD2 (7 bases). Trimming left V 2 bases short and J 5 bases short, with 12 bases between. There are 14 residues in the CDR3. Looked up from germline, CDR1 is MNHNY and CDR2 is SVGAGI (reference sequence).

The V gene is TRBV10-3, the J gene TRBJ1-4, with D tentatively TRBD1 (5 bases). V was clipped by 10 bases and J by 3 bases, with 21 bases between them. Germline V lookup: CDR1 ENHRY, CDR2 SYGVKD. There are 16 residues in the CDR3. CDR3 sequence: CATRDGGAGANEKLFF. The CDR3, as DNA: TGTGCCACAAGGGACGGGGGAGCGGGCGCTAATGAAAAACTGTTTTTT.

This chain connects TRBV6-5 to TRBJ1-1; D may be TRBD1 (6 bases). This CDR3 is 15 amino acids long. V gave up 5 bases and J gave up 4 bases, with 17 bases separating them. CDR1 is MNHEY, CDR2 SVGAGI, per germline. The DNA of the CDR3 is TGTGCCAGCAGTACCAAACAGGGTTTCGGCACTGAAGCTTTCTTT. Translated: CASSTKQGFGTEAFF.